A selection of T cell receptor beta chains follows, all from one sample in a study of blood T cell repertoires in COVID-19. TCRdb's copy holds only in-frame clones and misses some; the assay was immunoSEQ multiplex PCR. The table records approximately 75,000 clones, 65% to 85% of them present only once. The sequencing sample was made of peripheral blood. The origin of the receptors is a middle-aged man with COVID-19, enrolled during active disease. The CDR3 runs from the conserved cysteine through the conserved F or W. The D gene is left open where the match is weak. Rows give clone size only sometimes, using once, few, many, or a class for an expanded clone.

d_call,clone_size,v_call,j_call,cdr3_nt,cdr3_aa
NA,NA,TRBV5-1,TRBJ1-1,TGCGCCAGCAGCTTAGGGGTCCTTACCCAATCCAACACTGAAGCTTTCTTT,CASSLGVLTQSNTEAFF
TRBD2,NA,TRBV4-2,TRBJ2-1,TGTGCCAGCAGCCAAGAGGGACTAGCGGGGTTCTACAATGAGCAGTTCTTC,CASSQEGLAGFYNEQFF
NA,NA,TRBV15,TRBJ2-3,TGTGCCACCAGCAGAGATGGTAGTGCTACAGATACGCAGTATTTT,CATSRDGSATDTQYF
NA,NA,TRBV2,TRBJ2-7,TGTGCCAGCAGCCACTCGGGGGAAATCTACTACGAGCAGTACTTC,CASSHSGEIYYEQYF
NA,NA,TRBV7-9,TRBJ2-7,TGTGCCAGCAGCCGGACCGGGATCGAGCAGTACTTC,CASSRTGIEQYF
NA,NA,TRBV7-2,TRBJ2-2,TGTGCCAGCAGACGACAGGCGGACAACACCGGGGAGCTGTTTTTT,CASRRQADNTGELFF
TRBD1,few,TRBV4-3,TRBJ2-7,TGCGCCAGCAGCCCTGAGTGGGACAGGAGCTCCTACGAGCAGTACTTC,CASSPEWDRSSYEQYF
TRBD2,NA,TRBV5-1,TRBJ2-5,TGCGCCAGCAGCTTGGTGGGGACTAGCGGGGGAGAGACCCAGTACTTC,CASSLVGTSGGETQYF
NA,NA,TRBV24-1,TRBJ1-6,TGTGCCACCAGCGAGGGGGTCCCTAATTCACCCCTCCACTTT,CATSEGVPNSPLHF
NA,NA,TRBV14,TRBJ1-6,TGTGCCAGCAGCCAAGGAGGGGGTGGGAATTCACCCCTCCACTTT,CASSQGGGGNSPLHF
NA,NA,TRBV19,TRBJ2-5,TGTGCCACGGGTGCGGGGTTCGGAGAGACCCAGTACTTC,CATGAGFGETQYF
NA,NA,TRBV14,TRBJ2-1,TGTGCCAGCAGCCAACCAGGGGTCAGGTCCAATGAGCAGTTCTTC,CASSQPGVRSNEQFF
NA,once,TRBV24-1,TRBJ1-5,TGTGCCACCAGTGATTTGCGAGATAGCAATCAGCCCCAGCATTTT,CATSDLRDSNQPQHF
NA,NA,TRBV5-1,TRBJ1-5,TGCGCCAGCAGCCAAGACCCCGGTGGGGGGGGGAAGGGTAGCAATCAGCCCCAGCATTTT,CASSQDPGGGGKGSNQPQHF
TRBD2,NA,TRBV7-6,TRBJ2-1,TGTGCCAGCAGCTTACTAGCGGGAGCCTACAATGAGCAGTTCTTC,CASSLLAGAYNEQFF
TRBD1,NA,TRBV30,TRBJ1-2,TGTGCCTGGAGTGTAGGGACAGCGTATGGCTACACCTTC,CAWSVGTAYGYTF
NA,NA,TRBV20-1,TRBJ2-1,TGCAGTGGAACGGAGGGGGGGATGAAGTTCTTC,CSGTEGGMKFF